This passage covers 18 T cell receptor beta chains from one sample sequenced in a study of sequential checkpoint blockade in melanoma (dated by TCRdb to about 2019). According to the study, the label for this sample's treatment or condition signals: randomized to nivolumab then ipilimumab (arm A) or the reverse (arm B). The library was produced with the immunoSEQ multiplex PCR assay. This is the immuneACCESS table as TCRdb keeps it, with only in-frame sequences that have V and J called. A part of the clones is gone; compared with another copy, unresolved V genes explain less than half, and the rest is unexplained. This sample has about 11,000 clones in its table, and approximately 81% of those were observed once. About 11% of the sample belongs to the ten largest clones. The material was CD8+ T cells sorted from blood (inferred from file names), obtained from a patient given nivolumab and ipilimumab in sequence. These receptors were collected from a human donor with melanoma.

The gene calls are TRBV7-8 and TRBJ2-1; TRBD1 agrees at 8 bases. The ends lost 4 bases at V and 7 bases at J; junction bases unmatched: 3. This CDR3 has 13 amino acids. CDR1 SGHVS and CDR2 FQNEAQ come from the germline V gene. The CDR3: CASSYDRGNEQFF. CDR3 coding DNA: TGTGCCAGCAGCTATGACAGGGGAAATGAGCAGTTCTTC. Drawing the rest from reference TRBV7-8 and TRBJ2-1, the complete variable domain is GAGVSQSPRYKVAKRGQDVALRCDPISGHVSLFWYQQALGQGPEFLTYFQNEAQLDKSGLPSDRFFAERPEGSVSTLKIQRTQQEDSAVYLCASSYDRGNEQFFGPGTRLTVL.

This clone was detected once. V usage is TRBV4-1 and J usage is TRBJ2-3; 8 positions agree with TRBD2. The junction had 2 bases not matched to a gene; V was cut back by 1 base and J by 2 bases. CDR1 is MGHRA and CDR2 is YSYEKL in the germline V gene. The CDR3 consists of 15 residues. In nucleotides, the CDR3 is TGCGCCAGCAGCCAAGTAGCGGGACCCACAGATACGCAGTATTTT. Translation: CASSQVAGPTDTQYF.

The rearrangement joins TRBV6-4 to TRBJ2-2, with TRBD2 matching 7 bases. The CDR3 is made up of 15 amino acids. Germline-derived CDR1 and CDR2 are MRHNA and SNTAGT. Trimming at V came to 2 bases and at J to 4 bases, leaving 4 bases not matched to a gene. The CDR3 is CASSDAPGGTGELFF. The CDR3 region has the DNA TGTGCCAGCAGTGACGCGCCGGGGGGCACCGGGGAGCTGTTTTTT.

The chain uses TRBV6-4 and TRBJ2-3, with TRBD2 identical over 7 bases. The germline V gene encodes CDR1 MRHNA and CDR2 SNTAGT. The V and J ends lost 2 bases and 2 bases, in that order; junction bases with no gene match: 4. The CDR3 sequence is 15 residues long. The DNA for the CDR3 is TGTGCCAGCAGTGACGGGACTACTCACACAGATACGCAGTATTTT. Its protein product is CASSDGTTHTDTQYF.

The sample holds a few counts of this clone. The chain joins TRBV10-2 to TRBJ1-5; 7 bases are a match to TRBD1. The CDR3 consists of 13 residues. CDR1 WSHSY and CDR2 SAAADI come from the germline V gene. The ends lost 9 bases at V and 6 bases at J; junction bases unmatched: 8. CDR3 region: CASTTDRAQPQHF. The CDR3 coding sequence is TGCGCCAGTACTACAGACAGGGCTCAGCCCCAGCATTTT.

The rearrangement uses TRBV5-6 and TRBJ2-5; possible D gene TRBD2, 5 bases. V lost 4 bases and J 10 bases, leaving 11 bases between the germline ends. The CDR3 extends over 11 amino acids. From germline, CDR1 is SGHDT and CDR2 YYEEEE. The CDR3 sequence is CASSRVRGQYF. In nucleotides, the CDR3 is TGTGCCAGCAGCCGGGTACGGGGCCAGTACTTC.

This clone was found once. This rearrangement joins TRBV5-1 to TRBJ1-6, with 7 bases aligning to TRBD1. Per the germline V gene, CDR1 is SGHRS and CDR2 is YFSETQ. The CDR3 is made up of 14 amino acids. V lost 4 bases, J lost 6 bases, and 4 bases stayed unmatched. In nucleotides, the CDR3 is TGCGCCAGCAGCAATGGGACAGTTAATTCACCCCTCCACTTT. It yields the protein CASSNGTVNSPLHF.

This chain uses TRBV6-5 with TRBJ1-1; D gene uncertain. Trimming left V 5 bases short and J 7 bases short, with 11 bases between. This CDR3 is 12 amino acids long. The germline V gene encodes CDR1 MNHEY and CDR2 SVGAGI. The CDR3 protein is CASSSNRFEAFF. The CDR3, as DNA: TGTGCCAGCAGTAGCAACAGATTTGAAGCTTTCTTT.

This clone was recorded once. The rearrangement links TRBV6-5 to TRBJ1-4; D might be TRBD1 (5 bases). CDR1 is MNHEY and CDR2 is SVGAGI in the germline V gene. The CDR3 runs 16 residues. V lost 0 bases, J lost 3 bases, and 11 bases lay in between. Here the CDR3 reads CASSYSIGVANEKLFF. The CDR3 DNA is TGTGCCAGCAGTTACTCGATAGGGGTGGCTAATGAAAAACTGTTTTTT.

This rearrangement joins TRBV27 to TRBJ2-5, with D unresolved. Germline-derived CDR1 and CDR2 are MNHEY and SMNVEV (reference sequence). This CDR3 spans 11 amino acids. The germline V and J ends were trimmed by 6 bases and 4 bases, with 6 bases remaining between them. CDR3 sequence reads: CASSIGETQYF. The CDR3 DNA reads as TGTGCCAGCAGCATCGGAGAGACCCAGTACTTC.

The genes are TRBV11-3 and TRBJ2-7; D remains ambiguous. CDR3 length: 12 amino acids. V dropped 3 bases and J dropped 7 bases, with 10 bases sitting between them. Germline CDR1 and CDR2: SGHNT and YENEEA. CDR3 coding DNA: TGTGCCAGCAGCTTTTCCCCGACAGAGCAGTACTTC. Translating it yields CASSFSPTEQYF.

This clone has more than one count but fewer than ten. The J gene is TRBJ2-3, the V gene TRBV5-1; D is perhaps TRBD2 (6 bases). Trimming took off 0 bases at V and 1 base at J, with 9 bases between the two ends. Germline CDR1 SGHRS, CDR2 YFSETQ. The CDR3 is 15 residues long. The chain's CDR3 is CASSLATGGTDTQYF. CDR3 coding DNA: TGCGCCAGCAGCTTGGCGACGGGAGGCACAGATACGCAGTATTTT. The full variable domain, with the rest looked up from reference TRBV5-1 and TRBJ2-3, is KAGVTQTPRYLIKTRGQQVTLSCSPISGHRSVSWYQQTPGQGLQFLFEYFSETQRNKGNFPGRFSGRQFSNSRSEMNVSTLELGDSALYLCASSLATGGTDTQYFGPGTRLTVL.

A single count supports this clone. The CDR3 protein is CAWSDGRDRDETQYF. The CDR3 DNA is TGTGCCTGGAGTGACGGCAGGGACAGGGATGAGACCCAGTACTTC. This sequence joins TRBV30 and TRBJ2-5; 9 nucleotides line up with TRBD1. The V gene's germline CDR1 is GTSNPN and CDR2 SVGIG (reference sequence). V trimming: 1 base; J trimming: 5 bases; junction bases outside the gene matches: 8. The CDR3 runs 15 residues.

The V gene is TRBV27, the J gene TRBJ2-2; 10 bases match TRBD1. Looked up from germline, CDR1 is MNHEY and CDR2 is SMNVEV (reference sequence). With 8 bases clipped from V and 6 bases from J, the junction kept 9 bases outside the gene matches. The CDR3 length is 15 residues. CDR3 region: CASLKRQGAAGELFF. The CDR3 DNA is TGTGCCAGCCTAAAGAGACAGGGGGCAGCCGGGGAGCTGTTTTTT.

CDR3 sequence reads: CASSHPGLQETQYF. CDR3 bases: TGTGCCAGCAGCCACCCGGGACTACAAGAGACCCAGTACTTC. This chain uses TRBV16 with TRBJ2-5; TRBD2 matches at 7 bases. V shed 3 bases, J shed 2 bases, and the junction held 3 bases outside the gene matches. Per germline, CDR1 KGHSY and CDR2 FQNENV. The CDR3 length is 14 residues.

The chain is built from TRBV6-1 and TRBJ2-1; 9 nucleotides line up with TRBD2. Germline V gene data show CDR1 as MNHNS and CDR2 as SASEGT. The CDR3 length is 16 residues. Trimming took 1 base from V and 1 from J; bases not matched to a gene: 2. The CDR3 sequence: CASSEGSGGSYNEQFF. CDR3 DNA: TGTGCCAGCAGTGAAGGTAGCGGGGGTTCCTACAATGAGCAGTTCTTC.

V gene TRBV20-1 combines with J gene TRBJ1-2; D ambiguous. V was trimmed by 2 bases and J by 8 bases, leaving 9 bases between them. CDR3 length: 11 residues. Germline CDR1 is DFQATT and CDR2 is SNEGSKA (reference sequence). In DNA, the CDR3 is TGCAGTGCTAGAAAGGGAGGCGGCTACACCTTC. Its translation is CSARKGGGYTF.

The CDR3 DNA sequence: TGTGCCAGCAGTTACTTCACTAGCGGGAGGAATGAGCAGTTCTTC. Its translation is CASSYFTSGRNEQFF. This chain joins TRBV6-6 and TRBJ2-1; 12 positions match TRBD2. CDR1 is MNHNY and CDR2 is SVGAGI in the germline V gene (reference sequence). The CDR3 extends over 15 amino acids. Losses at the gene ends were 1 base for V and 7 bases for J; bases not matched to a gene: 2.